Shown below are 22 T cell receptor beta chains from a single sample sequenced in a study of cytomegalovirus exposure and HLA in healthy donors. A multiplex PCR was run with 60 Vbeta primers and 13 Jbeta primers. Some clones are missing from TCRdb's copy, which holds only in-frame ones; the method was immunoSEQ multiplex PCR. Among 100,000 or so clones listed, roughly 12% were seen once. Sequencing was carried out using PBMCs. These receptors came from a middle-aged man in good health and CMV-seropositive.

The rearrangement uses TRBV5-6 and TRBJ2-4; 9 positions match TRBD2. CDR1 is SGHDT and CDR2 is YYEEEE in the germline V gene. The CDR3 extends over 17 amino acids. V lost 0 bases and J lost 0; bases outside the gene matches: 4. This CDR3 is CASSLALAGLAKNIQYF. The CDR3 nucleotides are TGTGCCAGCAGCTTGGCCCTAGCGGGGCTAGCCAAAAACATTCAGTACTTC.

This rearrangement joins TRBV5-1 to TRBJ1-1; 9 nucleotides agree with TRBD1. After removal of 5 bases from V and 5 bases from J, the junction contained 4 bases not matched to a gene. The CDR3 is 13 residues long. Per germline, CDR1 SGHRS and CDR2 YFSETQ. The CDR3 is CASRPGQGTEAFF. The CDR3, as DNA: TGCGCCAGCAGGCCGGGACAGGGAACTGAAGCTTTCTTT.

The chain has TRBV6-1 and TRBJ2-5; weak D call: TRBD1 (5 bases). The CDR3 has 14 residues. The V and J ends lost 1 base and 7 bases respectively, with 13 bases between them. Germline V gene sequence: CDR1 MNHNS, CDR2 SASEGT. The CDR3 DNA reads as TGTGCCAGCAGTGAAGGGCCAGATCAGGGGACCCAGTACTTC. Translation: CASSEGPDQGTQYF.

This clone has a handful of counts. The V gene is TRBV12-5, the J gene TRBJ1-4, with a tentative D call TRBD1 (6 bases). Germline assignment: CDR1 LGHNT and CDR2 FRNRAP. Trimming shortened V by 1 base and J by 4 bases, and 10 bases separated the two germline ends. The CDR3 is 15 amino acids. Written as DNA, the CDR3 is TGTGCTAGTGGTTTGGGGACAGCCTATAATGAAAAACTGTTTTTT. Translating gives CASGLGTAYNEKLFF. Full variable domain (rest looked up from reference TRBV12-5 and TRBJ1-4): DARVTQTPRHKVTEMGQEVTMRCQPILGHNTVFWYRQTMMQGLELLAYFRNRAPLDDSGMPKDRFSAEMPDATLATLKIQPSEPRDSAVYFCASGLGTAYNEKLFFGSGTQLSVL.

There are a few counts of this clone. This chain uses TRBV6-1 with TRBJ2-2, with 10 bases that match TRBD1. The CDR3 is 14 residues long. The ends lost 8 bases at V and 3 bases at J; junction bases unmatched: 3. Germline loops: CDR1 MNHNS, CDR2 SASEGT. This chain's CDR3 is CASRDRGYTGELFF. In DNA form, the CDR3 reads TGTGCCAGCCGGGACAGGGGATACACCGGGGAGCTGTTTTTT.

This clone was observed a few times. V is TRBV9 and J is TRBJ2-3; 10 bases agree with TRBD2. Germline CDR1 is SGDLS and CDR2 is YYNGEE. The CDR3 spans 16 residues. Trimming removed 4 bases from V and 1 base from J; junction bases left unmatched: 6. CDR3 region: CASSPPGTSGTDTQYF. CDR3 bases: TGTGCCAGCAGCCCTCCCGGGACTAGCGGCACAGATACGCAGTATTTT.

V gene TRBV19 combines with J gene TRBJ2-7, with 8 bases that match TRBD1. J gave up 2 bases and V 9 bases, and 6 bases lay outside the gene matches. Germline V gene data show CDR1 as LNHDA and CDR2 as SQIVND (reference sequence). CDR3 length: 13 residues. The CDR3 coding sequence is TGTGCCAGCTCTCAGGACAGGGCCTACGAGCAGTACTTC. This encodes CASSQDRAYEQYF.

The V and J genes are TRBV4-3 and TRBJ2-1, with 10 bases that match TRBD2. From germline, CDR1 is LGHNA and CDR2 YSLEER. Trimming took 0 bases from V and 5 from J; bases not matched to a gene: 10. The CDR3 runs 18 residues. CDR3 nucleotide sequence: TGCGCCAGCAGCCAAGATTTGGCTAGCGGGAGCATGGACAATGAGCAGTTCTTC. Protein: CASSQDLASGSMDNEQFF.

The gene calls are TRBV27 and TRBJ2-3; TRBD2 agrees at 7 bases. The CDR3 covers 17 residues. Germline trimming cut 6 bases from V and 2 bases from J; bases unmatched to any gene: 14. The germline V gene has CDR1 MNHEY and CDR2 SMNVEV (reference sequence). In nucleotides, the CDR3 is TGTGCCAGCAGCTTTTTAGGGCTAGCGGACCTCACAGATACGCAGTATTTT. This sequence encodes CASSFLGLADLTDTQYF.

The sample holds a few counts of this clone. The chain uses TRBV7-9 and TRBJ2-2, with TRBD1 as a possible D gene (6 bases). This CDR3 is built from 16 residues. Germline V CDR1 and CDR2: SEHNR, FQNEAQ (reference sequence). Trimming shortened V by 4 bases and J by 9 bases, and 21 bases separated the two germline ends. The CDR3 reads CASSSPGGQGFRELFF. DNA of the CDR3: TGTGCCAGCAGCTCCCCCGGTGGGCAGGGGTTCAGGGAGCTGTTTTTT.

The chain recombines TRBV28 with TRBJ2-3, with 9 bases lining up with TRBD2. CDR1 and CDR2 (germline): MDHEN, SYDVKM. V lost 8 bases to trimming and J lost 2 bases; unmatched junction nucleotides: 11. CDR3 length: 16 amino acids. Here the CDR3 DNA reads TGTGCCAGCTGCTCCGGAGCTAGCGGGAACACAGATACGCAGTATTTT. Residues: CASCSGASGNTDTQYF.

This clone occurred a few times. J is TRBJ2-2 and V is TRBV2, with D maybe TRBD2 (5 bases). Germline V gives CDR1 SNHLY, CDR2 FYNNEI. Trimming took off 8 bases at V and 7 bases at J, with 11 bases between the two ends. The CDR3 spans 12 residues. In nucleotides, the CDR3 is TGTGCCAGCGGACCTGAGGGCGGGGAGCTGTTTTTT. This codes for CASGPEGGELFF.

This clone was seen more than once but under ten times. J is TRBJ2-7 and V is TRBV6-1; 8 bases match TRBD1. The CDR3 length is 15 residues. The V gene's germline CDR1 is MNHNS and CDR2 SASEGT. The V gene end was trimmed by 3 bases and the J gene end by 4 bases; junction bases not matched to a gene: 8. The CDR3 loop reads CASSDSGTGGYEQYF. The CDR3 coding sequence is TGTGCCAGCAGTGATTCCGGGACAGGTGGTTACGAGCAGTACTTC.

This clone was counted between two and nine times. The chain links TRBV19 to TRBJ2-7, with 8 bases lining up with TRBD2. There are 13 residues in the CDR3. Germline assignment: CDR1 LNHDA and CDR2 SQIVND (reference sequence). V lost 3 bases, J lost 5 bases, and 3 bases stayed unmatched. CDR3 protein: CASSIISGNEQYF. In DNA form, the CDR3 reads TGTGCCAGTAGTATTATTAGCGGGAACGAGCAGTACTTC.

This clone occurred a few times. The chain couples TRBV5-4 to TRBJ2-2; TRBD2 matches 11 bases. Germline assignment: CDR1 SGHNT and CDR2 YYREEE (reference sequence). The CDR3 has 16 residues. Trimming cost V 4 bases and J 6 bases; bases outside gene matches: 8. The CDR3 sequence: CASSPVAGGSPGELFF. The CDR3 nucleotides read TGTGCCAGCAGCCCTGTAGCGGGAGGGTCCCCCGGGGAGCTGTTTTTT. The whole variable domain, remainder taken from reference TRBV5-4 and TRBJ2-2, is ETGVTQSPTHLIKTRGQQVTLRCSSQSGHNTVSWYQQALGQGPQFIFQYYREEENGRGNFPPRFSGLQFPNYSSELNVNALELDDSALYLCASSPVAGGSPGELFFGEGSRLTVL.

V is TRBV30 and J is TRBJ2-4, with TRBD2 identical over 9 bases. This CDR3 region has 12 residues. Germline-derived CDR1 and CDR2 are GTSNPN and SVGIG (reference sequence). V lost 8 bases, J lost 6 bases, and 5 bases stayed unmatched. Here the CDR3 reads CALAGLGNIQYF. CDR3 nucleotides: TGTGCCCTAGCGGGACTGGGAAACATTCAGTACTTC. Full variable domain (missing parts from reference TRBV30 and TRBJ2-4): SQTIHQWPATLVQPVGSPLSLECTVEGTSNPNLYWYRQAAGRGLQLLFYSVGIGQISSEVPQNLSASRPQDRQFILSSKKLLLSDSGFYLCALAGLGNIQYFGAGTRLSVL.

The rearrangement joins TRBV27 to TRBJ2-3, with 13 bases matching TRBD2. The CDR3 consists of 19 residues. Germline V gives CDR1 MNHEY, CDR2 SMNVEV (reference sequence). J gave up 6 bases and V 3 bases, and 15 bases lay outside the gene matches. CDR3 sequence: CASSFRPGLAGPLQDTQYF. The CDR3, as DNA: TGTGCCAGCAGTTTTCGCCCGGGACTAGCGGGACCGCTTCAGGATACGCAGTATTTT.

J is TRBJ1-1 and V is TRBV27; D unclear. The germline CDR1 and CDR2 sequences are MNHEY and SMNVEV (reference sequence). This CDR3 region has 18 residues. With 0 bases removed from V and 7 bases from J, the gap between germline ends came to 24 bases. The CDR3 protein is CASSLSRAGMAQWDEAFF. CDR3 DNA sequence: TGTGCCAGCAGTTTATCGAGGGCAGGAATGGCTCAGTGGGATGAAGCTTTCTTT.

The genes are TRBV28 and TRBJ1-6; D unclear. CDR3 size: 15 residues. Trimming cost V 9 bases and J 0 bases, with 12 bases left between them. Germline V CDR1 and CDR2: MDHEN, SYDVKM. The DNA of the CDR3 is TGTGCCAGTTCCGTGGGGAGCTCCTATAATTCACCCCTCCACTTT. This sequence encodes CASSVGSSYNSPLHF.

The sample holds a few counts of this clone. The CDR3 protein is CASSALKAKNIQYF. In DNA, the CDR3 is TGTGCCAGCAGTGCGCTAAAGGCCAAAAACATTCAGTACTTC. The chain has TRBV7-9 and TRBJ2-4; D gene uncertain. V gave up 6 bases and J gave up 1 base, with 10 bases separating them. The CDR3 is 14 amino acids. CDR1 SEHNR and CDR2 FQNEAQ come from the germline V gene (reference sequence).

This clone appeared a few times. The chain employs TRBV25-1 and TRBJ2-3; D not certain. This CDR3 has 12 residues. V lost 8 bases to trimming and J lost 5 bases, with 11 bases between them. Per germline, CDR1 MGHDK and CDR2 SYGVNS. CDR3 residues: CASAIRGDTQYF. DNA of the CDR3: TGTGCCAGCGCAATCCGAGGAGATACGCAGTATTTT.

This rearrangement joins TRBV6-1 to TRBJ2-2; 9 bases map to TRBD2. The CDR3 runs to 16 residues. The V gene's germline CDR1 is MNHNS and CDR2 SASEGT. Trimming removed 3 bases from V and 2 bases from J; junction bases left unmatched: 4. The CDR3: CASSDLAGRNTGELFF. The DNA of the CDR3 is TGTGCCAGCAGTGACCTAGCGGGACGAAACACCGGGGAGCTGTTTTTT.